This T cell receptor beta chain was found in a study of cytomegalovirus exposure and HLA in healthy donors (dated by TCRdb to 2015 to 2018). Broadly, across the study: In an earlier analysis of about 560 of the donors, 276 Gb of sequence data and roughly 100 million unique TCR beta sequences from about 190 million T cells were reported. Roughly 310 gigabases of sequencing data and approximately 85 million unique TCR sequences were included in an early release covering about 620 HLA-typed donors. Of the 300 to 450 genotyped donors, roughly 80% fell in the genetic ancestry cluster associated with self-reported Caucasian donors. The study aimed to test whether signatures of past pathogen exposure could be identified by cataloging public T cell receptors. The T cell repertoires of several hundred subjects were profiled by immunosequencing and related to cytomegalovirus serostatus. In addition to the first cohort of around 670 subjects, a separate validation cohort of 130 or so different subjects was used. High-throughput TCR immunosequencing, statistical association of individual TCRs with disease status, and machine learning were combined to predict cytomegalovirus infection status. To study patterns of TCR occurrence, a later analysis re-analyzed previously published TCR beta repertoires from 500 to 850 donors and added high-resolution HLA genotyping. Rather than using new phenotypic data, the later analysis identified candidate immune exposures from TCR beta sequences and from how often those sequences occurred across donors. An earlier analysis of some 500 of the donors used high-throughput TCR beta sequencing to judge whether each TCR beta V gene segment behaved as functional or pseudogenic. Donor age, sex, ethnicity and CMV serostatus were collected together with the repertoire data. A later genetic analysis took genome-wide SNP genotypes for about 55% of the 666 donors and used that subset as a discovery cohort. All discovery cohort repertoires had been generated using a single sequencing platform. Both class I and class II loci were covered by HLA typing, at four-digit resolution. The number of typed donors differed by locus: about 620-630 for A, B, C, DRB1 and DQB1; 500 to 550 for DQA1; 606 for DPA1; and around 450 for DPB1. Four to six DR-DQ haplotypes were handled as single units for association and clustering because linkage in the cohort was strong. Across approximately 400 genotyped donors of the cohort, an average of about 240,000 unique TCR beta nucleotide sequences per donor were sequenced, and roughly 20% of those sequences were non-productive.

Study-wide findings and limitations: A later analysis found that HLA-associated TCR beta chains were more clonally expanded and had lower generation probabilities than equally common non-associated chains. Some IMGT-functional V segments, including TRBV6-2 and TRBV6-3, could not be distinguished by the 87-base-pair reads and were therefore excluded. In this cohort, only TCR beta chains were sequenced, and detectable features were limited by the absence of alpha or paired-chain data. A later analysis reported that several top co-occurrence clusters appeared linked to parvovirus B19, influenza, CMV and Epstein-Barr virus. Presence/absence analyses assumed roughly uniform sequencing depth across donors, an assumption that may not hold. The only immune exposure information available for the cohort was CMV serostatus. A few of the identified cytomegalovirus-associated TCR beta chains were confirmed in vitro to be specific for cytomegalovirus antigens. A later analysis found that most CMV-associated TCR beta chains appeared HLA-restricted, with HLA associations seemingly driven largely by CMV exposure. The study listed 164 TCR beta chains as associated with cytomegalovirus. An earlier analysis of some 560 of the donors showed that most TCR beta V segments appeared in productive rearrangements either about 87% or about 30% of the time, which broadly matched IMGT annotations. Most TCR sequences were seen in very few donors, while some public TCRs were found in many individuals. A further reported finding was that TCR beta sequences accurately predicted the HLA-A and HLA-B alleles for most subjects in the first cohort. Because some donors lacked HLA typing at each locus, the association tests relied only on the typed subset. In a later genetic analysis, a missense DCLRE1C variant was associated with V-gene and J-gene trimming of TCR beta chains, and the association was replicated in an independent cohort. According to a later genetic analysis, donors in an Asian-associated ancestry cluster had fewer N-insertions in productive TCRs than the roughly 700-donor mean. Because counts were too low, under 20 rarely observed V segments, including chromosome 9 orphons, were left out of the earlier analysis of several hundred of the donors. In a later analysis, around 17,000 TCR beta sequences were associated with specific HLA alleles at a false discovery rate of 0.05. Cytomegalovirus status was reported to be diagnosed by the classifier with high specificity and sensitivity in both the original and validation cohorts. Linkage disequilibrium might explain the correlated functional status among segregating V segments, but an unknown experimental factor could not be ruled out. The authors suggested that the approach could potentially be generalized to other disease states and immunological phenotypes. When HLA alleles, especially DR and DQ, strongly co-occurred, TCR associations were difficult to assign to individual alleles. A group of highly shared sequence variants was considered likely to be a technical artifact of the sequencing pipeline. In a later analysis, TCR association rates were found to vary across HLA loci, with the most associated TCRs seen for DRB1 alleles and the fewest for HLA-C alleles.

V drops 5 bases and J drops 5 bases, leaving 12 bases in between. The CDR3, cysteine through phenylalanine, is 13 amino acids long. Kept here is only the CDR3 DNA, which spans 39 bases and is read in frame from base 1. The CDR1 and CDR2 encoded by the germline V gene are MNHNS and SASEGT. In total, approximately 690 healthy bone marrow donors made up the cohort. Cohort members were all nominally healthy when sampled, although unrecorded immune exposures were likely present. The donor was CMV seropositive and was included in the group of 250 to 350 seropositive cohort members. A peripheral blood sample was provided by each donor, and peripheral blood mononuclear cells were used for TCR beta sequencing. Genomic DNA was extracted from the blood cell samples with the Qiagen DNeasy Blood Extraction Kit. The library was obtained by the immunoSEQ multiplex PCR assay. For the multiplex PCR, a mixture combining 60 forward primers for TCR Vbeta segments and 13 reverse primers for TCR Jbeta segments was used. Amplification of the CDR3 region of rearranged TCR beta genes was performed with a multiplex PCR assay on genomic DNA. The amplified TCR beta libraries were sequenced on the Illumina HiSeq System as 87-base-pair reads. As for how the authors treated the data: A later analysis tallied tens of millions of unique TCR beta chains across the approximately 670 repertoires, and approximately 9.9 million of those chains were shared by two or more donors. A nearest-neighbor algorithm error-corrected the raw reads and collapsed the reads into unique sequences, merging closely related sequences to remove PCR and sequencing errors. To assign V, D and J gene segments, CDR3 sequences were aligned to IMGT reference sequences. Each retained sequence needed at least a six-nucleotide match to both a V gene segment and a J gene segment. Rearrangements were called productive when the CDR3 lacked stop codons and stayed in frame with V and J; all others were non-productive. Following IMGT convention, CDR3 was defined as the stretch from the second conserved V-encoded cysteine up to the conserved J-encoded phenylalanine. The earlier analysis of some 550 of the donors excluded any sequence lacking an unambiguous match to a single V gene segment. An earlier analysis of some 610 of the donors called V segments functional above 56.7% productive rearrangements and segregating when the between-donor standard deviation exceeded 5%. A statistical classification framework was built for diagnosing cytomegalovirus status from the catalog of TCR beta chain sequences. A later analysis assigned V and J genes by comparing TCR nucleotide sequences with IMGT/GENE-DB human TR gene sequences. A later analysis assigned CDR3 sequences and most-parsimonious VDJ recombination scenarios with the TCRdist pipeline. A later analysis defined each TCR beta chain by its CDR3 amino acid sequence plus V-gene family, and excluded reads lacking a unique V-gene family. A later analysis removed several hundred highly shared, low-generation-probability nucleotide sequences to deal with suspected cross-contamination and a sequencing artifact. In a later analysis, a clonal expansion index was calculated for each public chain from normalized within-repertoire ranks of inferred template counts. Generation probabilities in a later analysis came from a VDJ recombination model fitted to out-of-frame rearrangements, and those results were checked against IGoR. In a later analysis, TCR-TCR, TCR-HLA and TCR-CMV co-occurrence was scored with hypergeometric tests, and a repertoire-size bias correction was applied to TCR pairs. In a later analysis, false discovery rates were estimated by permuting HLA or CMV assignments 20 times. In a later analysis, co-occurring TCRs were grouped using DBSCAN, with TCRdist sequence similarity added in when clustering inside HLA-allele-positive subsets. For co-occurrence clustering, repertoires with fewer than 30,000 or more than 120,000 public chains were excluded, along with five repertoires with anomalous nucleotide sharing. The source is immuneACCESS, and TCRdb retained only in-frame sequences with V and J called. Part of the clones is not carried over; for the studies checked, unresolved V genes explain less than half of this, and the remainder is unexplained. V and J calls and clone size are those listed in that table; D and trimming were worked out from the DNA. This sample lists approximately 260,000 clones; about four fifths were detected once. The ten largest account for roughly 2% of the sample.

This clone was recorded once. Its antigen remains undetermined. Base qualities were left out, and no much larger clone turns up one base away. Source material: PBMCs. The rearranged segments are TRBV6-1 and TRBJ1-1, with TRBD1 tentatively as D gene (5 bases match). The TCR was taken from a woman between 35 and 50 years old in good health and CMV-seropositive. The CDR3 region has the sequence CASSLGQGTEAFF. The DNA is as follows: TGTGCCAGCAGTCTGGGGCAAGGGACTGAAGCTTTCTTT.